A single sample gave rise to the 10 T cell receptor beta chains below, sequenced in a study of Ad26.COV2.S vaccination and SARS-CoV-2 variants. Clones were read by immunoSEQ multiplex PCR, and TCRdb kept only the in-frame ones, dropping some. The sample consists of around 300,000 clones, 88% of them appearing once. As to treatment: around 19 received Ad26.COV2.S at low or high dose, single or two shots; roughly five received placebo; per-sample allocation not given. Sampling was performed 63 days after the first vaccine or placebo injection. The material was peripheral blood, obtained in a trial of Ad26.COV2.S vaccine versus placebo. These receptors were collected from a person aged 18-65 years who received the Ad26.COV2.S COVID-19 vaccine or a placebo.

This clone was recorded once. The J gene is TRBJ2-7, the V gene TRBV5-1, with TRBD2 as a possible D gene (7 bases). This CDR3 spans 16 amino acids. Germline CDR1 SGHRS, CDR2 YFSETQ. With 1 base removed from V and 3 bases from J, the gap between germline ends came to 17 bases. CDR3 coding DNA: TGCGCCAGCAGCTTGCCGGGGGGCAGGCAATTCTACGAGCAGTACTTC. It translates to CASSLPGGRQFYEQYF.

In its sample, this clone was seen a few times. The CDR3 DNA follows: TGTGCCAGCAAGCGGGACAGGGGAGATGGCTACACCTTC. Translation gives CASKRDRGDGYTF. The chain is built from TRBV6-5 and TRBJ1-2; TRBD1 aligns across 10 bases. This CDR3 is built from 13 residues. Losses at the gene ends were 7 bases for V and 6 bases for J; bases not matched to a gene: 5. Germline V gene lookup returns CDR1 MNHEY and CDR2 SVGAGI.

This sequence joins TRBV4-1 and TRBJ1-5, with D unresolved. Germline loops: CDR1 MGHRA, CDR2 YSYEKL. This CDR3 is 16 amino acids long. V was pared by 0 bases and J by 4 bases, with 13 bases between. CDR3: CASSQDPGQFNQPQHF. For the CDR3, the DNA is TGCGCCAGCAGCCAAGATCCAGGTCAGTTTAATCAGCCCCAGCATTTT.

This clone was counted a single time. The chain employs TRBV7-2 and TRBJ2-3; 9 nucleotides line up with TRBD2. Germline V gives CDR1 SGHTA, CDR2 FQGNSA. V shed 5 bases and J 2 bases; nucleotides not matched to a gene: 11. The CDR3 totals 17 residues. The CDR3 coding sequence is TGTGCCAGCAGCGCCCCCCGGACTAGCGTAATCACAGATACGCAGTATTTT. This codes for CASSAPRTSVITDTQYF.

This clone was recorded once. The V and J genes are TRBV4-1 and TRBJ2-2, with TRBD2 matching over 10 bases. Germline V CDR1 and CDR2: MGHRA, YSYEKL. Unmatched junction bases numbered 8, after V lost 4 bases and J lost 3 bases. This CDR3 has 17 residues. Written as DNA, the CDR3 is TGCGCCAGCAGCCTCCCTAGCGGGAGAGGAGACACCGGGGAGCTGTTTTTT. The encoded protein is CASSLPSGRGDTGELFF.

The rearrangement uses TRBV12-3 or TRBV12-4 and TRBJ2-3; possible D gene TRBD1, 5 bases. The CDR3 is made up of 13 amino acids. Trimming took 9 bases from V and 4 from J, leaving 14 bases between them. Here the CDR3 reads CASSGYSPDTQYF. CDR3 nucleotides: TGTGCCAGTTCAGGGTATTCACCAGATACGCAGTATTTT.

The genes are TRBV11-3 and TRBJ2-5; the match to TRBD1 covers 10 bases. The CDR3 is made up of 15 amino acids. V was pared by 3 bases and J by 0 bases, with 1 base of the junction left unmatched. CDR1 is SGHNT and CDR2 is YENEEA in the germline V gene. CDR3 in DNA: TGTGCCAGCAGCTTGGGACAGGGGAACCAAGAGACCCAGTACTTC. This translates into CASSLGQGNQETQYF. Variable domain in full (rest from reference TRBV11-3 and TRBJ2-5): EAGVVQSPRYKIIEKKQPVAFWCNPISGHNTLYWYLQNLGQGPELLIRYENEEAVDDSQLPKDRFSAERLKGVDSTLKIQPAELGDSAVYLCASSLGQGNQETQYFGPGTRLLVL.

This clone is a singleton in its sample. CDR3: CASSLAGGPTDTQYF. The CDR3, as DNA: TGCGCCAGCAGCTTAGCGGGGGGGCCAACAGATACGCAGTATTTT. V gene TRBV5-1 combines with J gene TRBJ2-3, with 10 bases fitting TRBD2. Losses at the gene ends were 2 bases for V and 3 bases for J; bases not matched to a gene: 3. Germline V gene data show CDR1 as SGHRS and CDR2 as YFSETQ. This CDR3 has 15 residues.

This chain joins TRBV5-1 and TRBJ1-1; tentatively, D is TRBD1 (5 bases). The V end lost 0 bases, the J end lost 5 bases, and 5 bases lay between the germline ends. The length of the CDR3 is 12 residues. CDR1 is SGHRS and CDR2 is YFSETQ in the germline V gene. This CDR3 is CASSLGQTEAFF. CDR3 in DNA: TGCGCCAGCAGCTTGGGACAGACTGAAGCTTTCTTT.

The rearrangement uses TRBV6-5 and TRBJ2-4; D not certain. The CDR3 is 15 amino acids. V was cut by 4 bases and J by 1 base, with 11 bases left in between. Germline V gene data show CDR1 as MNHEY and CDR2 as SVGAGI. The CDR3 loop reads CASSSNTEAKNIQYF. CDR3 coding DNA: TGTGCCAGCAGTTCCAATACGGAGGCCAAAAACATTCAGTACTTC.